This T cell receptor beta chain stems from a study of blood T cell repertoires in COVID-19. Study-level background: Sites in the United States, Italy and Spain provided acute and convalescent COVID-19 samples. In each case, the material was cDNA or gDNA derived from T cells, B-cell-depleted T cells, or PBMCs.

Authors' data handling: Amplified reference gene primers provided the basis for estimating nucleated cell counts. This table comes from immunoSEQ multiplex PCR, and its TCRdb copy is limited to in-frame clones, with some not included. V and J calls and clone size are copied from that table; D and trimming were computed from the DNA. This table holds some 52,000 clones, under 90% found once. This receptor was obtained from a human donor in a cohort sampled during active COVID-19. The material sequenced was peripheral blood.

This chain's CDR3 is CASSKGQGGTEAFF. The CDR3 DNA reads as TGCGCCAGCAGCAAGGGACAGGGTGGGACTGAAGCTTTCTTT. The chain recombines TRBV5-1 with TRBJ1-1; 9 bases agree with TRBD1. V was clipped by 4 bases and J by 5 bases; unmatched bases: 6. Germline V gene lookup returns CDR1 SGHRS and CDR2 YFSETQ. The CDR3 loop spans 14 amino acids.